The rows below give T cell receptor beta chains drawn from one sample of a study of CXCR3-negative and CXCR3-positive naive CD8 T cells. TCRdb reanalyzed the 5' RACE reads and collapses them to one entry per CDR3 protein, without DNA. This sample contains under 75,000 distinct CDR3 sequences. Input material: naive CXCR3+ CD8+ T cells from blood. The source of these receptors is a human donor in good health. Some clones in this sample may be carry-over from other donors' samples. Each CDR3 is given with its conserved first and last residue. A clone size is listed for some rows: how often the clone was seen (once, few, many), or a class if it is expanded.

size	V	J	CDR3
NA	TRBV6-6	TRBJ1-1	CASSYGGDSRLMNTEAFF
NA	TRBV12-3/TRBV12-4	TRBJ2-2	CASSRGGELFF
NA	TRBV6-2/TRBV6-3	TRBJ2-1	CASRGTLKYGNEQFF
NA	TRBV12-3/TRBV12-4	TRBJ1-2	CASTPRGDYGYTF
NA	TRBV15	TRBJ1-5	CATSRGAGGWSNQPQHF
NA	TRBV13	TRBJ2-7	CASSPTNKGNYEQYF
NA	TRBV7-9	TRBJ1-5	CASSQGTGKHF
NA	TRBV7-9	TRBJ2-6	CASSPTGGSAGANVLTF
NA	TRBV28	TRBJ1-1	CASSFGISMTEAFF
NA	TRBV28	TRBJ1-2	CASSLPGIDYTF
NA	TRBV29-1	TRBJ2-7	CSVETYSSYEQYF
medium-sized	TRBV29-1	TRBJ2-1	CSTGLGDSYNEQFF
NA	TRBV7-3	TRBJ2-7	CASSLTYYYEQYF
NA	TRBV25-1	TRBJ1-4	CASSEWVSTNEKLFF
medium-sized	TRBV7-6	TRBJ2-1	CASSLGTSGSNEQFF
NA	TRBV5-6	TRBJ2-1	CASSLATKGPRSEQFF
NA	TRBV20-1	TRBJ2-3	CSAEGLETAGATDTQYF
medium-sized	TRBV15	TRBJ2-3	CATSRGMGATTDTQYF
NA	TRBV29-1	TRBJ1-2	CSVTGTELLYGYTF
NA	TRBV6-5	TRBJ1-2	CASKGRVQGGYTF